One sample yielded the 3 T cell receptor beta chains listed below, sequenced in a study of technical replicates of blood from a handful of donors. Sequencing was performed with immunoSEQ multiplex PCR; in TCRdb, only in-frame clones are kept and a portion is missing. The sample consists of about 69,000 clones, 88% of them appearing once. The sequenced material came from PBMCs. The receptor source for this set is a human donor in good health. Some clones in this sample may be carry-over from other donors' samples.

The CDR3 nucleotides read TGTGCCAGCAGCCTTCATCGGTCCTACGAGCAGTACTTC. Amino acids: CASSLHRSYEQYF. The chain joins TRBV7-6 to TRBJ2-7; no firm D call. This CDR3 has 13 amino acids. Trimming cost V 5 bases and J 1 base, with 9 bases left between them. Germline CDR1 reads SGHVS; CDR2 reads FNYEAQ.

This sequence joins TRBV4-2 and TRBJ2-7; 7 nucleotides line up with TRBD2. V lost 0 bases, J lost 0 bases, and 5 bases stayed unmatched. Per germline, CDR1 LGHNA and CDR2 YNFKEQ. This CDR3 contains 16 residues. The CDR3 protein is CASSQDWPGGSYEQYF. The CDR3 DNA follows: TGTGCCAGCAGCCAAGATTGGCCGGGAGGCTCCTACGAGCAGTACTTC.

The rearrangement uses TRBV6-6 and TRBJ1-2, with D unresolved. V was clipped by 4 bases and J by 7 bases, with 10 bases between them. Germline CDR1 and CDR2: MNHNY and SVGAGI (reference sequence). This CDR3 is 12 amino acids long. Here the CDR3 DNA reads TGTGCCAGCAGTTCGTTTGCGGGTGGCTACACCTTC. It translates to CASSSFAGGYTF.